The rows below give T cell receptor beta chains drawn from one sample of a study of OX40 agonist ivuxolimab in advanced cancers. Measured with immunoSEQ multiplex PCR; TCRdb has only the in-frame clones, and not every one. This sample carries about 67,000 clones, about 85% of them seen once, and the ten largest clones take approximately 2%. The sequences come from CD4+ or CD8+ T cells sorted from blood, collected in a trial of the OX40 agonist ivuxolimab. The source is an adult with an advanced solid tumor such as melanoma, head and neck, liver or kidney cancer. Each CDR3 is given with its conserved first and last residue. A row's size may be missing; if present it is once, few, many or a size class.

v_gene: TRBV9
j_gene: TRBJ1-1
abundance: .
CDR3aa: CASSRENPGNTEAFF

v_gene: TRBV5-8
j_gene: TRBJ2-7
abundance: .
CDR3aa: CASSRVGQATYEQYF

v_gene: TRBV4-2
j_gene: TRBJ1-5
abundance: few
CDR3aa: CASSQAHGVNQPQHF

v_gene: TRBV28
j_gene: TRBJ1-4
abundance: .
CDR3aa: CASRGNEKLFF

v_gene: TRBV6-5
j_gene: TRBJ1-1
abundance: few
CDR3aa: CASSQIRISEAFF

v_gene: TRBV27
j_gene: TRBJ2-3
abundance: .
CDR3aa: CASSPKSTDTQYF

v_gene: TRBV11-3
j_gene: TRBJ2-7
abundance: .
CDR3aa: CASSSGGGSSYEQYF

v_gene: TRBV2
j_gene: TRBJ1-5
abundance: few
CDR3aa: CASSQTGPNNQPQHF

v_gene: TRBV2
j_gene: TRBJ1-2
abundance: .
CDR3aa: CASSEDGDGYTF

v_gene: TRBV7-8
j_gene: TRBJ2-6
abundance: .
CDR3aa: CASSPPGLDFSGANVLTF

v_gene: TRBV5-1
j_gene: TRBJ2-5
abundance: .
CDR3aa: CASSLYGTGETQYF

v_gene: TRBV30
j_gene: TRBJ1-2
abundance: .
CDR3aa: CAQIPGGAYGYTF

v_gene: TRBV6-6
j_gene: TRBJ1-2
abundance: .
CDR3aa: CASDDTTEPNYGYTF

v_gene: TRBV2
j_gene: TRBJ2-1
abundance: .
CDR3aa: CASSATSSGEQFF

v_gene: TRBV18
j_gene: TRBJ1-1
abundance: .
CDR3aa: CASGGPGNTEAFF

v_gene: TRBV2
j_gene: TRBJ2-4
abundance: .
CDR3aa: CASSDGWGNIQYF

v_gene: TRBV7-3
j_gene: TRBJ2-1
abundance: .
CDR3aa: CASSLSGAGEQFF

v_gene: TRBV18
j_gene: TRBJ1-5
abundance: .
CDR3aa: CASSPGHSNQPQHF

v_gene: TRBV5-1
j_gene: .
abundance: .
CDR3aa: CASTSPRGTSEQYF

v_gene: TRBV28
j_gene: TRBJ1-2
abundance: .
CDR3aa: CASRQGTQRGYTF

v_gene: TRBV13
j_gene: TRBJ2-1
abundance: .
CDR3aa: CASSGRTGYNEQFF

v_gene: TRBV16
j_gene: TRBJ2-3
abundance: .
CDR3aa: CASSQGIRTQYF

v_gene: TRBV18
j_gene: TRBJ2-5
abundance: .
CDR3aa: CASSPFSEYQETQYF

v_gene: TRBV5-1
j_gene: TRBJ1-4
abundance: .
CDR3aa: CASSSLGQRDEKLFF

v_gene: TRBV28
j_gene: TRBJ2-1
abundance: .
CDR3aa: CAASSGGPYNEQFF

v_gene: TRBV6-5
j_gene: TRBJ2-5
abundance: .
CDR3aa: CASSYMETQYF

v_gene: TRBV4-1
j_gene: TRBJ2-1
abundance: .
CDR3aa: CASTLGLAGGRGEQFF

v_gene: TRBV9
j_gene: TRBJ1-4
abundance: .
CDR3aa: CASSVGLGTGNNEKLFF

v_gene: TRBV7-2
j_gene: TRBJ2-3
abundance: .
CDR3aa: CASTPRGGSTDTQYF

v_gene: TRBV5-1
j_gene: TRBJ2-5
abundance: .
CDR3aa: CASSLAETGGETQYF

v_gene: TRBV18
j_gene: TRBJ2-7
abundance: .
CDR3aa: CASSPAGTSSYEQYF

v_gene: TRBV28
j_gene: TRBJ1-2
abundance: few
CDR3aa: CASGGQETNYGYTF

v_gene: TRBV9
j_gene: TRBJ1-4
abundance: .
CDR3aa: CASSVSQGVEKLFF

v_gene: TRBV5-1
j_gene: TRBJ1-2
abundance: .
CDR3aa: CASSLGDSNYGYTF

v_gene: TRBV9
j_gene: TRBJ2-2
abundance: .
CDR3aa: CASSGRQALAGGLVGELFF

v_gene: TRBV11-2
j_gene: TRBJ2-4
abundance: .
CDR3aa: CASSEQGGNIQYF

v_gene: TRBV6-5
j_gene: TRBJ2-2
abundance: once
CDR3aa: CASSTTSTTGELFF

v_gene: TRBV2
j_gene: TRBJ2-7
abundance: .
CDR3aa: CASRDRGWDEQYF

v_gene: TRBV5-4
j_gene: TRBJ1-4
abundance: few
CDR3aa: CASSLVEGELFF

v_gene: TRBV5-6
j_gene: TRBJ2-5
abundance: .
CDR3aa: CASSLSGTQETQYF

v_gene: TRBV7-3
j_gene: TRBJ1-1
abundance: .
CDR3aa: CASSRQINTEAFF

v_gene: TRBV28
j_gene: TRBJ2-7
abundance: .
CDR3aa: CASNTVVTSPYEQYF

v_gene: TRBV28
j_gene: TRBJ2-6
abundance: .
CDR3aa: CASSPPPGSGANVLTF

v_gene: TRBV7-2
j_gene: TRBJ1-1
abundance: .
CDR3aa: CASSPDRVNTEAFF

v_gene: TRBV7-2
j_gene: TRBJ1-1
abundance: .
CDR3aa: CASSHPGRNTEAFF